Listed below are T cell receptor beta chains from one sample, sequenced in a study of T-cell memory formation after mild COVID-19. TCRdb processed the 5' RACE reads anew with MiXCR; each CDR3 protein has one entry. The data contain 210,000 or so distinct CDR3 sequences, 15% to 20% of them seen just once; the ten biggest clones take up roughly 2.3%. Source material: PBMCs or a T cell subset sorted from them (not recorded which). The receptors shown here come from an adult woman who had mild COVID-19 (a few samples of this study predate the infection). Cell type and time point are not known. CDR3s include the opening cysteine and the closing phenylalanine or tryptophan.

v_gene: TRBV7-9
j_gene: TRBJ2-1
CDR3aa: CASSLRASGGEQFF

v_gene: TRBV4-3
j_gene: TRBJ1-2
CDR3aa: CASSQAHGVNYGYTF

v_gene: TRBV20-1
j_gene: TRBJ1-3
CDR3aa: CSARERYGDSGNTIYF

v_gene: TRBV4-2
j_gene: TRBJ1-5
CDR3aa: CASSPMGTGQPQHF

v_gene: TRBV18
j_gene: TRBJ1-3
CDR3aa: CASSPNSGLGGNTIYF

v_gene: TRBV6-6
j_gene: TRBJ2-1
CDR3aa: CASSHNSPFEQFF

v_gene: TRBV29-1
j_gene: TRBJ2-2
CDR3aa: CSVSGTANTGELFF

v_gene: TRBV6-2/TRBV6-3
j_gene: TRBJ2-7
CDR3aa: CASSYAGTSGRSYEQYF

v_gene: TRBV29-1
j_gene: TRBJ2-5
CDR3aa: CSVAGTARETQYF

v_gene: TRBV11-2
j_gene: TRBJ2-1
CDR3aa: CASSPRRGQGYNEQFF

v_gene: TRBV11-3
j_gene: TRBJ2-1
CDR3aa: CASSRRDDEQFF

v_gene: TRBV7-2
j_gene: TRBJ2-3
CDR3aa: CASSLVRGGVDTQYF

v_gene: TRBV6-2/TRBV6-3
j_gene: TRBJ2-3
CDR3aa: CASSYSGSGGRTDTQYF

v_gene: TRBV5-1
j_gene: TRBJ1-2
CDR3aa: CASSDGQGSGYGYTF

v_gene: TRBV11-2
j_gene: TRBJ2-5
CDR3aa: CASSLPTSGVVETQYF

v_gene: TRBV5-6
j_gene: TRBJ2-1
CDR3aa: CASSSGLAAYNEQFF

v_gene: TRBV6-5
j_gene: TRBJ2-1
CDR3aa: CASNTAGGNEQFF

v_gene: TRBV25-1
j_gene: TRBJ1-1
CDR3aa: CASSLQGVGKAFF

v_gene: TRBV19
j_gene: TRBJ1-3
CDR3aa: CASSTPNVGLGNTIYF

v_gene: TRBV5-5
j_gene: TRBJ2-7
CDR3aa: CASSLGPRGLGYEQYF

v_gene: TRBV6-2/TRBV6-3
j_gene: TRBJ2-1
CDR3aa: CASSYLGLAGGYDNEQFF

v_gene: TRBV7-8
j_gene: TRBJ2-7
CDR3aa: CASSWGPTDSYEQYF

v_gene: TRBV6-5
j_gene: TRBJ2-7
CDR3aa: CASRFDRGKTYEQYF

v_gene: TRBV5-5
j_gene: TRBJ2-7
CDR3aa: CASSLEGFEQYF

v_gene: TRBV7-8
j_gene: TRBJ1-1
CDR3aa: CASSFRQGVPNTEAFF

v_gene: TRBV6-5
j_gene: TRBJ1-1
CDR3aa: CASSSPDRLNTEAFF

v_gene: TRBV12-3/TRBV12-4
j_gene: TRBJ2-3
CDR3aa: CASSLSLAEDTQYF

v_gene: TRBV29-1
j_gene: TRBJ1-1
CDR3aa: CSAYRGQEAFF

v_gene: TRBV6-2/TRBV6-3
j_gene: TRBJ1-2
CDR3aa: CASSYPGKGYTF

v_gene: TRBV11-2
j_gene: TRBJ2-1
CDR3aa: CASSSGTANEQFF

v_gene: TRBV12-3/TRBV12-4
j_gene: TRBJ2-1
CDR3aa: CASRFGQGRENNEQFF

v_gene: TRBV12-3/TRBV12-4
j_gene: TRBJ1-3
CDR3aa: CASSSALKAGNTIYF

v_gene: TRBV30
j_gene: TRBJ2-4
CDR3aa: CAWSRGTGENIQYF

v_gene: TRBV12-3/TRBV12-4
j_gene: TRBJ2-5
CDR3aa: CASSSGTSWTQYF

v_gene: TRBV7-2
j_gene: TRBJ1-1
CDR3aa: CASSPSGQNTEAFF

v_gene: TRBV5-4
j_gene: TRBJ2-2
CDR3aa: CASSRGGENTGELFF

v_gene: TRBV10-3
j_gene: TRBJ1-4
CDR3aa: CAISKDRGPEKLFF

v_gene: TRBV5-1
j_gene: TRBJ2-7
CDR3aa: CASSRTGVRYEQYF

v_gene: TRBV7-9
j_gene: TRBJ2-5
CDR3aa: CASSLAGGDTAAQYF

v_gene: TRBV20-1
j_gene: TRBJ2-7
CDR3aa: CSARDRDRSYEQYF

v_gene: TRBV27
j_gene: TRBJ1-1
CDR3aa: CASSRRAPGTEAFF

v_gene: TRBV12-3/TRBV12-4
j_gene: TRBJ1-5
CDR3aa: CASSLGTGPSHF

v_gene: TRBV6-2/TRBV6-3
j_gene: TRBJ2-3
CDR3aa: CASNAGDPTGTQYF

v_gene: TRBV12-3/TRBV12-4
j_gene: TRBJ2-1
CDR3aa: CASSLGLAHEQFF

v_gene: TRBV5-1
j_gene: TRBJ2-7
CDR3aa: CASRQAGGYEQYF

v_gene: TRBV18
j_gene: TRBJ1-2
CDR3aa: CASSPSRDSVYTF

v_gene: TRBV5-1
j_gene: TRBJ1-6
CDR3aa: CASSFSAREFGSPLHF

v_gene: TRBV11-2
j_gene: TRBJ2-1
CDR3aa: CASSLVRVEQFF

v_gene: TRBV2
j_gene: TRBJ2-7
CDR3aa: CASSIRGSSYEQYF

v_gene: TRBV7-6
j_gene: TRBJ2-3
CDR3aa: CASSFEGGTLQTDTQYF

v_gene: TRBV20-1
j_gene: TRBJ2-7
CDR3aa: CSAGTGPPYEQYF

v_gene: TRBV29-1
j_gene: TRBJ1-1
CDR3aa: CSTRESPNTEAFF